The 32 T cell receptor beta chains presented below share a single source sample, sequenced in a study of shared clonotypes between healthy human individuals. Data came from immunoSEQ multiplex PCR; TCRdb stores just in-frame clones and leaves some out. The sample consists of under 550,000 clones, approximately 95% of them appearing once. The sequencing sample was made of naive CD4+ T cells sorted from blood. The subset denotes: CD45RA+ positively selected. These receptors were collected from a woman aged 25 to 39 in good health.

The V gene is TRBV5-4, the J gene TRBJ1-4; weak D call: TRBD1 (5 bases). The germline V and J ends were trimmed by 4 bases and 3 bases, with 13 bases remaining between them. CDR1 SGHNT and CDR2 YYREEE come from the germline V gene (reference sequence). This CDR3 region has 15 residues. In DNA, the CDR3 is TGTGCCAGCAGCCTTGGAGGGGCGTCTAATGAAAAACTGTTTTTT. Its protein is CASSLGGASNEKLFF.

The chain recombines TRBV4-1 with TRBJ2-1; a possible D gene is TRBD2 (6 bases). CDR3 length: 19 residues. Germline V CDR1 and CDR2: MGHRA, YSYEKL. V was shortened by 1 base and J by 1 base, with 20 bases between the two germline ends. CDR3 in DNA: TGCGCCAGCAGCCAAGTTGGTGGGTGGGGGGTAGTTTCCTACAATGAGCAGTTCTTC. Its protein product is CASSQVGGWGVVSYNEQFF.

On this clone: Other DNA sequences within the sample encode an identical CDR3. This rearrangement joins TRBV27 to TRBJ2-7; tentative D call: TRBD2 (6 bases). V was trimmed by 2 bases and J by 1 base, leaving 9 bases between them. The CDR3 spans 14 residues. The germline CDR1 and CDR2 sequences are MNHEY and SMNVEV (reference sequence). Written as DNA, the CDR3 is TGTGCCAGCAGTTTAGGGGGGACTTCCTACGAGCAGTACTTC. Translated: CASSLGGTSYEQYF.

The gene calls are TRBV28 and TRBJ2-1; TRBD2 agrees at 12 bases. The V and J ends lost 6 bases and 3 bases, in that order; junction bases with no gene match: 6. Per germline, CDR1 MDHEN and CDR2 SYDVKM. CDR3 size: 16 residues. In DNA form, the CDR3 reads TGTGCCAGCAGGGCACCGGGACTAGCGGGCTACAATGAGCAGTTCTTC. Amino acid sequence: CASRAPGLAGYNEQFF.

This chain uses TRBV5-8 with TRBJ2-7; 8 bases align to TRBD1. CDR1 is SGHTS and CDR2 is YDEGEE in the germline V gene. The CDR3 consists of 16 residues. V was clipped by 4 bases and J by 0 bases; unmatched bases: 9. The DNA of the CDR3 is TGTGCCAGCAGCACGTGGACAGGGAGTGGCTCCTACGAGCAGTACTTC. The encoded protein is CASSTWTGSGSYEQYF.

CDR3 protein: CASSSGHNSYNEQFF. In DNA form, the CDR3 reads TGCGCCAGCAGCTCCGGACATAACTCCTACAATGAGCAGTTCTTC. This sequence joins TRBV5-1 and TRBJ2-1; D may be TRBD1 (5 bases). Trimming took 3 bases from V and 0 from J, leaving 10 bases between them. Germline CDR1 and CDR2: SGHRS and YFSETQ. The CDR3 sequence is 15 residues long.

The chain has TRBV4-1 and TRBJ2-5, with D possibly TRBD2 on 5 matching bases. The V end was cut by 1 base, the J end by 5 bases, with 17 bases between. Per germline, CDR1 MGHRA and CDR2 YSYEKL. CDR3 length: 16 amino acids. In nucleotides, the CDR3 is TGCGCCAGCAGCCAAGCGGGGAATAGTCGTCAGGAGACCCAGTACTTC. Protein: CASSQAGNSRQETQYF.

The genes are TRBV11-1 and TRBJ1-2; 7 nucleotides agree with TRBD1. This CDR3 spans 13 amino acids. The germline gives CDR1 SGHAT, CDR2 FQDESV (reference sequence). The J segment lost 5 bases and the V segment lost 5 bases, leaving 5 bases of the junction unmatched. DNA for the CDR3: TGTGCCAGCAGCGCGACAGGGACTTATGGCTACACCTTC. It specifies CASSATGTYGYTF. Based on the CDR3 plus reference TRBV11-1 and TRBJ1-2, the full variable domain is EAEVAQSPRYKITEKSQAVAFWCDPISGHATLYWYRQILGQGPELLVQFQDESVVDDSQLPKDRFSAERLKGVDSTLKIQPAELGDSAMYLCASSATGTYGYTFGSGTRLTVV.

The chain employs TRBV11-1 and TRBJ2-6; D is undetermined. From germline, CDR1 is SGHAT and CDR2 FQDESV (reference sequence). The CDR3 is 14 amino acids. Between the trimmed V and J ends, which lost 5 bases and 1 base, there was a span of 6 bases. The CDR3 protein is CASSQRSGANVLTF. CDR3 nucleotides: TGTGCCAGCAGCCAGAGGTCTGGGGCCAACGTCCTGACTTTC.

The chain uses TRBV28 and TRBJ1-6, with no clear D. There are 13 residues in the CDR3. V was pared by 6 bases and J by 0 bases, with 3 bases between. CDR1 and CDR2 (germline): MDHEN, SYDVKM. This CDR3 reads CASRPSYNSPLHF. The CDR3 DNA reads as TGTGCCAGCAGACCCTCCTATAATTCACCCCTCCACTTT.

This chain uses TRBV29-1 with TRBJ1-3; D unresolved. Germline V lookup: CDR1 SQVTM, CDR2 ANQGSEA. Trimming took off 7 bases at V and 1 base at J, with 8 bases between the two ends. The CDR3 consists of 12 residues. This chain's CDR3 is CSAGPSGNTIYF. The CDR3 DNA follows: TGCAGCGCTGGACCGTCTGGAAACACCATATATTTT.

The chain carries TRBV2 and TRBJ2-3; D is unresolved. Germline V gives CDR1 SNHLY, CDR2 FYNNEI. The CDR3 is 11 amino acids. The V gene lost 6 bases and the J gene lost 3 bases, with 4 bases spanning the gap. The CDR3 DNA is TGTGCCAGCAGGGAAACAGATACGCAGTATTTT. Protein: CASRETDTQYF.

J is TRBJ2-7 and V is TRBV5-1; TRBD2 matches 7 bases. V gave up 1 base and J gave up 2 bases; unmatched junction bases: 3. The CDR3 has 14 residues. Germline-derived CDR1 and CDR2 are SGHRS and YFSETQ. The CDR3, as DNA: TGCGCCAGCAGCTTGATTGGGGGGGCCTACGAGCAGTACTTC. The encoded protein is CASSLIGGAYEQYF.

The chain recombines TRBV25-1 with TRBJ1-1; no clear D. The V end lost 6 bases, the J end lost 7 bases, and 12 bases lay between the germline ends. The CDR3 covers 12 residues. In germline, CDR1 is MGHDK, CDR2 SYGVNS. CDR3 sequence (DNA): TGTGCCAGCAGACTCAATCCGGGTGAAGCTTTCTTT. Its translation is CASRLNPGEAFF.

J is TRBJ2-1 and V is TRBV2; TRBD1 is a possible D gene (5 bases). The V gene's germline CDR1 is SNHLY and CDR2 FYNNEI. This CDR3 has 14 amino acids. V was cut by 8 bases and J by 7 bases, with 18 bases left in between. CDR3 amino acids: CASGLVAGQNEQFF. The CDR3 coding sequence is TGTGCCAGCGGTTTGGTAGCCGGACAAAATGAGCAGTTCTTC.

This chain connects TRBV9 to TRBJ2-5, with D possibly being TRBD1 or TRBD2 (5 bases each). Gene TRBJ2-7 matches the end of the DNA better, so the J call may be wrong. This CDR3 has 14 amino acids. The germline CDR1 and CDR2 sequences are SGDLS and YYNGEE. CDR3 region: CASSVDDGDREQYF. CDR3 nucleotides: TGTGCCAGCAGCGTAGACGACGGGGACCGCGAGCAGTACTTC.

The chain couples TRBV10-3 to TRBJ2-5; TRBD2 aligns across 10 bases. The DNA end is more similar to TRBJ2-7, so the J call may be wrong. CDR3 length: 13 amino acids. The germline gives CDR1 ENHRY, CDR2 SYGVKD. For the CDR3, the DNA is TGTGCCATCAGGCTAGCGGGAGCCTACGAGCAGTACTTC. Encoded protein: CAIRLAGAYEQYF.

V is TRBV5-4 and J is TRBJ1-1, with TRBD1 matching 9 bases. This CDR3 region has 16 residues. Germline CDR1 SGHNT, CDR2 YYREEE (reference sequence). V was pared by 7 bases and J by 10 bases, with 20 bases of the junction left unmatched. In nucleotides, the CDR3 is TGTGCCAGCGGGATATTACAGGGGGCTAGGAGCCTAGGAGCTTTCTTT. This translates into CASGILQGARSLGAFF.

This chain connects TRBV5-8 to TRBJ2-1; 7 bases are shared with TRBD1. The CDR3 runs to 15 residues. Germline trimming cut 6 bases from V and 6 bases from J; bases unmatched to any gene: 12. The germline gives CDR1 SGHTS, CDR2 YDEGEE. CDR3 sequence reads: CASKRPGQMGNEQFF. The CDR3 DNA follows: TGTGCCAGCAAGAGACCGGGACAGATGGGCAATGAGCAGTTCTTC.

This clone was observed once. Here the CDR3 DNA reads TGTGCCAGCACCAAACGGACTAGCGGGATGAATGAGCAGTTCTTC. Translation gives CASTKRTSGMNEQFF. This sequence joins TRBV2 and TRBJ2-1; 12 bases agree with TRBD2. Per germline, CDR1 SNHLY and CDR2 FYNNEI. The CDR3 spans 15 residues. V trimming: 7 bases; J trimming: 7 bases; junction bases outside the gene matches: 8.

The V and J genes are TRBV7-9 and TRBJ2-2; D ambiguous. V lost 7 bases to trimming and J lost 5 bases, with 11 bases between them. Germline CDR1 is SEHNR and CDR2 is FQNEAQ (reference sequence). This CDR3 is 13 amino acids long. In DNA, the CDR3 is TGTGCCAGCACCCTTGAGATGACCGGGGAGCTGTTTTTT. This codes for CASTLEMTGELFF. Looking up the rest from reference TRBV7-9 and TRBJ2-2 gives the full variable domain: DTGVSQNPRHKITKRGQNVTFRCDPISEHNRLYWYRQTLGQGPEFLTYFQNEAQLEKSRLLSDRFSAERPKGSFSTLEIQRTEQGDSAMYLCASTLEMTGELFFGEGSRLTVL.

This chain uses TRBV5-6 with TRBJ2-1; 9 bases match TRBD2. The V and J ends lost 5 bases and 15 bases, in that order; junction bases with no gene match: 15. Germline lookup yields CDR1 SGHDT and CDR2 YYEEEE. This CDR3 region has 14 residues. The CDR3 protein is CASRLGREGLIGFF. In DNA form, the CDR3 reads TGTGCCAGCAGACTCGGGCGGGAGGGCCTAATTGGGTTCTTC. The full variable domain, in which reference TRBV5-6 and TRBJ2-1 provide the parts outside the CDR3, is DAGVTQSPTHLIKTRGQQVTLRCSPKSGHDTVSWYQQALGQGPQFIFQYYEEEERQRGNFPDRFSGHQFPNYSSELNVNALLLGDSALYLCASRLGREGLIGFFGPGTRLTVL.

V gene TRBV28 combines with J gene TRBJ2-2; the match to TRBD1 covers 8 bases. The CDR3 totals 15 residues. Germline CDR1 reads MDHEN; CDR2 reads SYDVKM. V lost 6 bases, J lost 5 bases, and 8 bases stayed unmatched. CDR3 sequence reads: CASRLEDRETGELFF. In DNA form, the CDR3 reads TGTGCCAGCAGACTGGAGGACAGGGAGACCGGGGAGCTGTTTTTT. Based on the CDR3 plus reference TRBV28 and TRBJ2-2, the full variable domain is DVKVTQSSRYLVKRTGEKVFLECVQDMDHENMFWYRQDPGLGLRLIYFSYDVKMKEKGDIPEGYSVSREKKERFSLILESASTNQTSMYLCASRLEDRETGELFFGEGSRLTVL.

This chain joins TRBV7-9 and TRBJ1-4; D is unresolved. Germline V gene lookup returns CDR1 SEHNR and CDR2 FQNEAQ (reference sequence). CDR3 length: 15 residues. The V end was cut by 5 bases, the J end by 7 bases, with 17 bases between. The CDR3 DNA reads TGTGCCAGCAGCCCTCTGGGTGGTTTGAGTGAAAAACTGTTTTTT. It translates to CASSPLGGLSEKLFF.

V and J are TRBV11-2 and TRBJ1-1, with D perhaps matching TRBD1 (5 bases). CDR1 and CDR2 from the germline V gene are SGHAT and FQNNGV. CDR3 size: 12 residues. Trimming took 1 base from V and 11 from J, leaving 11 bases between them. The CDR3 reads CASSLGLGGAFF. DNA for the CDR3: TGTGCCAGCAGCTTAGGCCTGGGGGGGGCTTTCTTT.

The gene calls are TRBV19 and TRBJ1-2; 9 bases are shared with TRBD1. CDR1 is LNHDA and CDR2 is SQIVND in the germline V gene (reference sequence). The CDR3 spans 16 residues. The junction had 14 bases not matched to a gene; V was cut back by 5 bases and J by 7 bases. CDR3 amino acids: CASSSPRTGEYRGYTF. The CDR3 DNA reads as TGTGCCAGTAGTTCCCCACGGACAGGGGAATACCGTGGCTACACCTTC.

V usage is TRBV7-9 and J usage is TRBJ2-3; D not certain. This CDR3 has 16 amino acids. Trimming took off 2 bases at V and 0 bases at J, with 12 bases between the two ends. CDR1 SEHNR and CDR2 FQNEAQ come from the germline V gene (reference sequence). Here the CDR3 reads CASSLSPGRSTDTQYF. The CDR3 DNA follows: TGTGCCAGCAGCTTATCTCCGGGCCGAAGCACAGATACGCAGTATTTT.

There are a few counts of this clone. The rearrangement uses TRBV7-9 and TRBJ1-5; 11 bases match TRBD1. The CDR3 has 14 amino acids. Germline V gene sequence: CDR1 SEHNR, CDR2 FQNEAQ (reference sequence). J lost 9 bases, V lost 5 bases, and 6 bases had no gene match. The chain's CDR3 is CASSGGQGDRPQHF. CDR3 in DNA: TGTGCCAGCAGCGGGGGACAGGGGGATCGGCCCCAGCATTTT. The full variable domain, completed using reference TRBV7-9 and TRBJ1-5, is DTGVSQNPRHKITKRGQNVTFRCDPISEHNRLYWYRQTLGQGPEFLTYFQNEAQLEKSRLLSDRFSAERPKGSFSTLEIQRTEQGDSAMYLCASSGGQGDRPQHFGDGTRLSIL.

The chain recombines TRBV7-9 with TRBJ2-1; the match to TRBD1 covers 7 bases. This CDR3 comprises 15 residues. Germline values: CDR1 SEHNR, CDR2 FQNEAQ (reference sequence). The ends lost 4 bases at V and 10 bases at J; junction bases unmatched: 13. In DNA, the CDR3 is TGTGCCAGCAGCTACGGGACAGAGCGATCTAGCGAGCAGTTCTTC. This codes for CASSYGTERSSEQFF.

The chain links TRBV19 to TRBJ2-7, with D possibly being TRBD1 or TRBD2 (6 bases each). Trimming stripped 9 bases from V and 5 bases from J, with 11 bases between. The germline gives CDR1 LNHDA, CDR2 SQIVND (reference sequence). The CDR3 is 11 amino acids. Here the CDR3 DNA reads TGTGCCAGCCAAAGGGGGGACGAGCAGTACTTC. Translated: CASQRGDEQYF.

The CDR3 region has the DNA TGCAGTGCTAGTACCCTCGGGACCCAGTACTTC. This codes for CSASTLGTQYF. This sequence joins TRBV20-1 and TRBJ2-5; D remains unclear. The length of the CDR3 is 11 residues. Germline V gene sequence: CDR1 DFQATT, CDR2 SNEGSKA (reference sequence). V was pared by 3 bases and J by 7 bases, with 9 bases between.

This CDR3 reads CASSPVVFTTDTQYF. The CDR3 region has the DNA TGTGCCAGCTCACCAGTTGTTTTTACCACAGATACGCAGTATTTT. This chain links TRBV18 with TRBJ2-3; D call uncertain. The germline V and J ends were trimmed by 2 bases and 2 bases, with 11 bases remaining between them. In germline, CDR1 is KGHSH, CDR2 LQKENI. The CDR3 contains 15 residues.